A selection of T cell receptor beta chains follows, all from one sample in a study of cytomegalovirus exposure and HLA in healthy donors. TCRdb's table, derived via immunoSEQ multiplex PCR, lists solely in-frame clones and lacks some. The data contain some 100,000 clones, 65% to 85% of them singletons. The material sequenced was PBMCs. Every receptor here comes from a woman aged 40 to 50 in good health and CMV-seronegative. CDR3s include the opening cysteine and the closing phenylalanine or tryptophan. The D gene is left open where the match is weak. Clone size, where shown, is once, few, many, or a class for clones that have expanded.

j_call: TRBJ2-2; v_call: TRBV7-8; d_call: -; clone_size: -; cdr3_aa: CASSLSGRANTGELFF; cdr3_nt: TGTGCCAGCAGTCTCTCGGGCAGGGCTAACACCGGGGAGCTGTTTTTT
j_call: TRBJ1-5; v_call: TRBV19; d_call: -; clone_size: -; cdr3_aa: CASTQSEGRTQPQHF; cdr3_nt: TGTGCCAGTACCCAGTCGGAGGGGAGGACCCAGCCCCAGCATTTT
j_call: TRBJ2-7; v_call: TRBV27; d_call: TRBD2; clone_size: few; cdr3_aa: CASSPAGLAAEQYF; cdr3_nt: TGTGCCAGCAGCCCCGCGGGACTAGCCGCCGAGCAGTACTTC
j_call: TRBJ2-2; v_call: TRBV28; d_call: -; clone_size: once; cdr3_aa: CASSFLGGGELFF; cdr3_nt: TGTGCCAGCAGTTTCTTAGGGGGCGGGGAGCTGTTTTTT
j_call: TRBJ1-5; v_call: TRBV19; d_call: TRBD1; clone_size: -; cdr3_aa: CASSGRDSNQPQHF; cdr3_nt: TGTGCCAGTAGTGGCCGGGACAGCAACCAGCCCCAGCATTTT
j_call: TRBJ2-2; v_call: TRBV4-3; d_call: -; clone_size: -; cdr3_aa: CASSQDWRGGEVTGELFF; cdr3_nt: TGCGCCAGCAGCCAAGATTGGCGGGGAGGCGAGGTGACCGGGGAGCTGTTTTTT
j_call: TRBJ1-1; v_call: TRBV11-3; d_call: -; clone_size: -; cdr3_aa: CASSLVEGLGMNTEAFF; cdr3_nt: TGTGCCAGCAGCTTAGTGGAGGGGCTCGGAATGAACACTGAAGCTTTCTTT
j_call: TRBJ1-2; v_call: TRBV4-1; d_call: -; clone_size: -; cdr3_aa: CASSQEGRSNYGYTF; cdr3_nt: TGCGCCAGCAGCCAAGAAGGCCGGAGTAACTATGGCTACACCTTC
j_call: TRBJ2-5; v_call: TRBV30; d_call: -; clone_size: -; cdr3_aa: CAWSVGVPNQETQYF; cdr3_nt: TGTGCCTGGAGTGTAGGGGTTCCCAATCAAGAGACCCAGTACTTC
j_call: TRBJ2-1; v_call: TRBV19; d_call: -; clone_size: once; cdr3_aa: CASSNTKDTEQFF; cdr3_nt: TGTGCCAGTAGTAACACTAAAGATACTGAGCAGTTCTTC
j_call: TRBJ2-7; v_call: TRBV29-1; d_call: TRBD1; clone_size: -; cdr3_aa: CSVDGTGGEQYF; cdr3_nt: TGCAGCGTTGATGGGACAGGGGGTGAGCAGTACTTC
j_call: TRBJ2-3; v_call: TRBV7-8; d_call: TRBD2; clone_size: -; cdr3_aa: CASSLSGGVQYF; cdr3_nt: TGTGCCAGCAGCTTATCTGGGGGGGTGCAGTATTTT
j_call: TRBJ2-3; v_call: TRBV27; d_call: -; clone_size: once; cdr3_aa: CASSFIDSPTDTQYF; cdr3_nt: TGTGCCAGCAGTTTTATCGACAGCCCCACAGATACGCAGTATTTT
j_call: TRBJ2-1; v_call: TRBV9; d_call: TRBD2; clone_size: -; cdr3_aa: CASSVGTSSYNEQFF; cdr3_nt: TGTGCCAGCAGCGTAGGGACTAGCAGTTACAATGAGCAGTTCTTC
j_call: TRBJ1-2; v_call: TRBV14; d_call: -; clone_size: -; cdr3_aa: CASSPSYGYGYTF; cdr3_nt: TGTGCCAGCAGCCCCTCTTACGGGTATGGCTACACCTTC
j_call: TRBJ2-5; v_call: TRBV5-3; d_call: -; clone_size: -; cdr3_aa: CARSPTSRETQYF; cdr3_nt: TGTGCCAGAAGCCCGACTAGTCGGGAGACCCAGTACTTC